A single sample gave rise to the 5 T cell receptor beta chains below, sequenced in a study of T-cell reconstitution after alpha-beta-depleted transplantation in children. This sample's TCRbeta library carried unique molecular identifier barcodes. TCRdb reprocessed the PCR reads via MiXCR and lists one record per CDR3 protein. The sample yields some 600,000 distinct CDR3 sequences, over 15% seen once. The sequencing used PBMCs from the stem cell graft donor, collected from the stem cell graft. These receptors all come from a human donor who donated a stem cell graft to a child with acute myeloid leukemia.

As regards this clonotype: Being one base from a much bigger clone, this may be a read error. This sequence joins TRBV7-9 and TRBJ1-1; possibly TRBD1 for D (6 bases). V shed 5 bases and J shed 1 base, with 20 bases lying between them. Germline V lookup: CDR1 SEHNR, CDR2 FQNEAQ (reference sequence). This CDR3 comprises 17 residues. CDR3 DNA sequence: TGTGCCAGCAGCCTTATACAGGGAGGGCAGACGAACACTGAAGCTTTCTTT. Amino acid sequence: CASSLIQGGQTNTEAFF.

This clonotype was detected a few times. The gene calls are TRBV6-2 or TRBV6-3 and TRBJ2-1; 7 nucleotides match TRBD1. CDR3 size: 13 residues. CDR1 is MNHEY and CDR2 is SVGEGT in the germline V gene. V lost 0 bases and J lost 7; bases outside the gene matches: 0. For the CDR3, the DNA is TGTGCCAGCAGTTACTCGACAGGGAATGAGCAGTTCTTC. It yields the protein CASSYSTGNEQFF.

At least ten counts were recorded for this clonotype. This rearrangement joins TRBV13 to TRBJ1-1, with TRBD1 matching 7 bases. The germline CDR1 and CDR2 sequences are PRHDT and FYEKMQ (reference sequence). The CDR3 contains 15 residues. Germline trimming cut 5 bases from V and 7 bases from J; bases unmatched to any gene: 13. DNA of the CDR3: TGTGCCAGCAGCGCCTCGCGGGTAGGGGGCATTGAAGCTTTCTTT. It codes for CASSASRVGGIEAFF.

This clonotype was recorded a few times. The V gene is TRBV20-1, the J gene TRBJ2-1; TRBD2 agrees at 14 bases. The CDR3 has 16 residues. V lost 0 bases, J lost 8 bases, and 6 bases stayed unmatched. The germline CDR1 and CDR2 sequences are DFQATT and SNEGSKA (reference sequence). The CDR3 bases are TGCAGTGCTAGAGAAGGGACTAGCGGGGGCTTCGATGAGCAGTTCTTC. It codes for CSAREGTSGGFDEQFF.

This clonotype has at least ten counts. The chain employs TRBV12-3 or TRBV12-4 and TRBJ2-7; D perhaps matches TRBD1 (6 bases). Trimming cost V 3 bases and J 7 bases, with 13 bases left between them. The CDR3 totals 13 residues. The CDR3 coding sequence is TGTGCCAGCAGTTTTGGCAGGGGCCCAGAGCAGTACTTC. It codes for CASSFGRGPEQYF.